A single sample gave rise to the 8 T cell receptor beta chains below, sequenced in a study of T cell clonality in common variable immunodeficiency. Some clones are missing from TCRdb's copy, which holds only in-frame ones; the method was immunoSEQ multiplex PCR. The repertoire consists of 50,000 to 55,000 clones, none detected only once. Source material: peripheral blood mononuclear cells. Source of these receptors: a person aged 18 to 70 in good health.

This clone was detected ten times or more. The read halts 3 residues ahead of the CDR3 end, with the missing end drawn from the germline J gene. This chain connects TRBV20-1 to TRBJ1-2; 8 nucleotides line up with TRBD1. The CDR3 totals 13 residues. CDR1 and CDR2 (germline): DFQATT, SNEGSKA (reference sequence). Partial CDR3 DNA: TGCAGTGCTAGACCACAGGGGGGGACCGTG. Amino acid sequence: CSARPQGGTV. Given in full, the CDR3 is CSARPQGGTVYTF.

This clone has ten or more counts. Read coverage stops 3 residues before the CDR3 terminus; the germline J gene supplies the remainder. Additional DNA sequences in this sample encode the identical CDR3. The rearrangement uses TRBV10-2 and TRBJ2-7, with unresolved D. This CDR3 has 13 residues. V shed 6 bases and J shed 0 bases, with 9 bases lying between them. Germline CDR1 reads WSHSY; CDR2 reads SAAADI. CDR3 region: CASRDSSSYEQYF. The DNA read from the CDR3 is TGCGCCAGCAGGGATTCTAGCTCCTACGAG.

This clone came up many times. Sequencing ends 3 residues short of the CDR3 end; the germline J gene provides the rest. The genes are TRBV20-1 and TRBJ2-5; 9 bases agree with TRBD2. Germline values: CDR1 DFQATT, CDR2 SNEGSKA (reference sequence). The CDR3 totals 15 residues. J lost 4 bases, V lost 6 bases, and 12 bases had no gene match. The CDR3 bases that were read are TGCAGTGCCATAGGGGTAGCGGGAGTTGGAGAGACC. It translates to CSAIGVAGVGET. The CDR3 in full is CSAIGVAGVGETQYF.

Ten or more counts support this clone. The read ends 3 residues shy of where the CDR3 ends; the end is completed using the germline J gene. The J gene is TRBJ2-3, the V gene TRBV5-5, with D perhaps matching TRBD1 (8 bases). Germline CDR1 and CDR2: SGHKS and YYEKEE (reference sequence). Trimming took off 1 base at V and 4 bases at J, with 13 bases between the two ends. CDR3 length: 15 amino acids. CDR3 DNA (partial): TGTGCCAGCAGCTTGACAGGGGGGGGAGCAGATACG. Amino acids: CASSLTGGGADT. From start to end, the CDR3 is CASSLTGGGADTQYF. Looking up the rest from reference TRBV5-5 and TRBJ2-3 gives the full variable domain: DAGVTQSPTHLIKTRGQQVTLRCSPISGHKSVSWYQQVLGQGPQFIFQYYEKEERGRGNFPDRFSARQFPNYSSELNVNALLLGDSALYLCASSLTGGGADTQYFGPGTRLTVL.

This clone was detected ten times or more. The read ends 3 residues early relative to the CDR3; the germline J gene fills the gap. The rearrangement links TRBV6-1 to TRBJ2-7; tentatively, D is TRBD2 (6 bases). V lost 4 bases to trimming and J lost 3 bases, with 13 bases between them. The CDR3 is 14 residues long. Germline CDR1 MNHNS, CDR2 SASEGT. The CDR3 DNA, read in part, is TGTGCCAGCAGTGGAGTAGCGGCGGGCTACGAG. This codes for CASSGVAAGYE. Given in full, the CDR3 is CASSGVAAGYEQYF.

This clone was observed at least ten times. The read terminates 3 residues before the CDR3 end, so the remaining end is supplied by the germline J gene. The rearrangement links TRBV20-1 to TRBJ2-2, with 7 bases identical to TRBD2. Trimming removed 0 bases from V and 2 bases from J; junction bases left unmatched: 9. The CDR3 has 17 amino acids. The V gene's germline CDR1 is DFQATT and CDR2 SNEGSKA (reference sequence). The CDR3: CSARDHLRGGNTGELFF. CDR3 DNA, as far as it was read: TGCAGTGCTAGAGACCACCTCCGCGGGGGTAACACCGGGGAG.

This clone was observed at least ten times. The read is 3 residues too short to cover the CDR3 end, so that end is filled in from the germline J gene. The V gene is TRBV19, the J gene TRBJ1-4; no reliable D call. V lost 7 bases to trimming and J lost 8 bases, with 14 bases between them. CDR1 is LNHDA, CDR2 SQIVND, per germline (reference sequence). This CDR3 comprises 13 residues. The DNA read from the CDR3 is TGTGCCAGTAAGGCCCAGGTGATAGAAAAA. Its protein product is CASKAQVIEK. The CDR3 in full is CASKAQVIEKLFF.

This clone showed up just a few times. The CDR3 extends 3 residues past the end of the read, so its final part is completed from the germline J gene. The V gene is TRBV5-1, the J gene TRBJ2-3, with D perhaps TRBD2 (5 bases). This CDR3 is built from 16 residues. CDR1 and CDR2 from the germline V gene are SGHRS and YFSETQ. The CDR3 DNA, read in part, is TGCGCCAGCAGCTTGGGATGGGCTAGCCCGCGTGAGACG. Its translation is CASSLGWASPRET. In full, the CDR3 reads CASSLGWASPRETQYF.